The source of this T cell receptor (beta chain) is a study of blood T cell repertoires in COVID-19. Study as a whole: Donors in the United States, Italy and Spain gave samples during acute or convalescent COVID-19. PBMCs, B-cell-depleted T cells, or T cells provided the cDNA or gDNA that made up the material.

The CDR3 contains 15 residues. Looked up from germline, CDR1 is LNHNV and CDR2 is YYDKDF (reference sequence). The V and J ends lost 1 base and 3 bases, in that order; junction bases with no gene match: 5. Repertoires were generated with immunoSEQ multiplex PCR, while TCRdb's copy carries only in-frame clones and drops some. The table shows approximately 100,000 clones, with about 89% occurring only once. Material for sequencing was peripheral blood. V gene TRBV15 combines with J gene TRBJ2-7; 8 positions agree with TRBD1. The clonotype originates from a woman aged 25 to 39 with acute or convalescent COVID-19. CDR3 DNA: TGTGCCACCAGCAGAGGAAGGGACAGGTTCTACGAGCAGTACTTC. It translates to CATSRGRDRFYEQYF.